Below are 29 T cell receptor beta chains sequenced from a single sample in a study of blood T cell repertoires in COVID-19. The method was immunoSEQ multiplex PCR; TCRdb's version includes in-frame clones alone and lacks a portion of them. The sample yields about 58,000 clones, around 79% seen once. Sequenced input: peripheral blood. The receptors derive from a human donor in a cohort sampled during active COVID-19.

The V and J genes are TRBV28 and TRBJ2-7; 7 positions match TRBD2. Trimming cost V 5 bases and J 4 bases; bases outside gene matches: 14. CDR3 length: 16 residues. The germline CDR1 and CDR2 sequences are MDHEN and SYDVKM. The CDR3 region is CASSPPLGGGRYEQYF. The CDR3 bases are TGTGCCAGCAGTCCACCCCTGGGGGGGGGAAGGTACGAGCAGTACTTC.

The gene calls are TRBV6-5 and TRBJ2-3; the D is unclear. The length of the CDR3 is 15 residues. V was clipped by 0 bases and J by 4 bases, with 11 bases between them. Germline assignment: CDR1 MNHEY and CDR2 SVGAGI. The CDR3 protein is CASSYSWAGSDTQYF. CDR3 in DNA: TGTGCCAGCAGTTACTCGTGGGCCGGATCAGATACGCAGTATTTT.

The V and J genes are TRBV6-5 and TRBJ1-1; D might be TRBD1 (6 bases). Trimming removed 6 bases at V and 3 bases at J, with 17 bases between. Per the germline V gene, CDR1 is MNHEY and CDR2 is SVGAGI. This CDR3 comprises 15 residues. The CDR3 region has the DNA TGTGCCAGCAGAATCAACACAGGGTTATACACTGAAGCTTTCTTT. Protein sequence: CASRINTGLYTEAFF.

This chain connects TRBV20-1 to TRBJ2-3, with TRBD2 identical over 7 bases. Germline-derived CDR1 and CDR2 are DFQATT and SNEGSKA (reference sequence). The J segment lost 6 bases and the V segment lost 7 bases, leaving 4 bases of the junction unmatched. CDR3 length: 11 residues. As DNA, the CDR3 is TGCAGTGGGACTAGGGGCGATACGCAGTATTTT. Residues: CSGTRGDTQYF.

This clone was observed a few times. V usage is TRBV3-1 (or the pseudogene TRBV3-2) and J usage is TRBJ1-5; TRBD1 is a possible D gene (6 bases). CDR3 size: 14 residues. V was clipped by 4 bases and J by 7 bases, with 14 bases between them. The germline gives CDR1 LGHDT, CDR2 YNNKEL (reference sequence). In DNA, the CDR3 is TGTGCCAGCAGCCGGGACATCGGAGGACAGCCCCAGCATTTT. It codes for CASSRDIGGQPQHF.

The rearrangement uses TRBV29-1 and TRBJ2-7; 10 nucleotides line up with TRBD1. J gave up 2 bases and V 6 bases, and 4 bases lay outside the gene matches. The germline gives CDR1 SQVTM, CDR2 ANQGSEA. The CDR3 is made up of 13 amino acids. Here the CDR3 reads CSVRQGAAYEQYF. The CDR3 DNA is TGCAGCGTGCGACAGGGGGCGGCCTACGAGCAGTACTTC.

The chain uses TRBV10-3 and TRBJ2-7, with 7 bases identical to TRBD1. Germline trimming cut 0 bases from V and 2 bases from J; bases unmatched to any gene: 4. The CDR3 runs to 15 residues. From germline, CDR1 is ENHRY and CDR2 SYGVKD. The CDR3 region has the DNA TGTGCCATCAGTGAGTCAAGCGACAGGGCCTACGAGCAGTACTTC. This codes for CAISESSDRAYEQYF.

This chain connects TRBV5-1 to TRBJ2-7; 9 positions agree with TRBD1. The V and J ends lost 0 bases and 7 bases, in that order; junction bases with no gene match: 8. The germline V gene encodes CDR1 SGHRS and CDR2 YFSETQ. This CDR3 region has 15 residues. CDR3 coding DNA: TGCGCCAGCAGCTTGGCCGGGACAGGGCTGATGGAGCAGTACTTC. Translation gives CASSLAGTGLMEQYF.

The CDR3 nucleotides read TGTGCCAGCAGCCCTCTCTTTACAGGGGGAGTCTATGGCTACACCTTC. Its translation: CASSPLFTGGVYGYTF. The chain links TRBV3-1 (or the pseudogene TRBV3-2) to TRBJ1-2; 8 positions agree with TRBD1. Germline V lookup: CDR1 LGHDT, CDR2 YNNKEL (reference sequence). This CDR3 is 16 amino acids long. V dropped 4 bases and J dropped 4; count of bases not matched to a gene: 11.

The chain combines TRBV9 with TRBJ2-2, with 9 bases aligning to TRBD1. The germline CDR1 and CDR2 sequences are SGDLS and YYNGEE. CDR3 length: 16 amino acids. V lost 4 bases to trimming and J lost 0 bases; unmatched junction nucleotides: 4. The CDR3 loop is CASSIRDRANTGELFF. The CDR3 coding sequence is TGTGCCAGCAGCATCCGGGACAGGGCGAACACCGGGGAGCTGTTTTTT.

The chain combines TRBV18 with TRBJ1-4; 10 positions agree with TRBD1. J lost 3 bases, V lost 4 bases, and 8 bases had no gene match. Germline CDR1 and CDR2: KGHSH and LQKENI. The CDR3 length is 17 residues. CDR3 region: CASSRWTGGEANEKLFF. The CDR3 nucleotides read TGTGCCAGCTCACGATGGACAGGGGGTGAAGCTAATGAAAAACTGTTTTTT.

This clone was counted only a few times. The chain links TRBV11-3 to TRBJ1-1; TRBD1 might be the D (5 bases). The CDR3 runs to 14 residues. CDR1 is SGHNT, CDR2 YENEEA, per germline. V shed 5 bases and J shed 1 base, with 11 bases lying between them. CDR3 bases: TGTGCCAGCAGCCCCGAAGGGGAGAACACTGAAGCTTTCTTT. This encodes CASSPEGENTEAFF.

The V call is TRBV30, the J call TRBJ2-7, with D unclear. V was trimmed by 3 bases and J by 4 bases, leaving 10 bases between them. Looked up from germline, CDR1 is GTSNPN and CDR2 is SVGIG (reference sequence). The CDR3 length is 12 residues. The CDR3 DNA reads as TGTGCCTGGAGCCTGACTCGGTACGAGCAGTACTTC. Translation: CAWSLTRYEQYF.

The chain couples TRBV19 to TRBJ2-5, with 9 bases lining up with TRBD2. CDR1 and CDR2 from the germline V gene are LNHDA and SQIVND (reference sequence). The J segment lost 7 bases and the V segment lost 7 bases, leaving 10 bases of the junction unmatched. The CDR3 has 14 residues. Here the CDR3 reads CASKTSGAVGTQYF. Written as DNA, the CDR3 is TGTGCCAGTAAGACTAGCGGAGCGGTTGGGACCCAGTACTTC.

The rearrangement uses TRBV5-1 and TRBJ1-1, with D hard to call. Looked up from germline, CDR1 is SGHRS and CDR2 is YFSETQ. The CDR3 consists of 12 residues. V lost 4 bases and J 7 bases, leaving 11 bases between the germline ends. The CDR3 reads CASSLPGLEAFF. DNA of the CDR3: TGCGCCAGCAGCCTCCCGGGTCTTGAAGCTTTCTTT. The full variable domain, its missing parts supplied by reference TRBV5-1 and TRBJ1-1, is KAGVTQTPRYLIKTRGQQVTLSCSPISGHRSVSWYQQTPGQGLQFLFEYFSETQRNKGNFPGRFSGRQFSNSRSEMNVSTLELGDSALYLCASSLPGLEAFFGQGTRLTVV.

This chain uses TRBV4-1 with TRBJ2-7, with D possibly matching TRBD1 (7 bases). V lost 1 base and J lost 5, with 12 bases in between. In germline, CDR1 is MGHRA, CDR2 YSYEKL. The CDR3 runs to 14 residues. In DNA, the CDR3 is TGCGCCAGCAGCCAAGTGGAGGGGGCAGACGAGCAGTACTTC. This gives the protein CASSQVEGADEQYF.

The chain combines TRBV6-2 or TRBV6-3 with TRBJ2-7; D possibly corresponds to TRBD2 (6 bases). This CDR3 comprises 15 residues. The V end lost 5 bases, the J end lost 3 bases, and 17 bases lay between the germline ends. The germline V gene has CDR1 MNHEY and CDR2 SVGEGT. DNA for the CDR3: TGTGCCAGCAGTCCCGTCGTTGATAGCGGCTACGAGCAGTACTTC. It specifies CASSPVVDSGYEQYF.

As DNA, the CDR3 is TGTGCCAGCAGTCGACAGGGGGCATCCTACGAGCAGTACTTC. This sequence encodes CASSRQGASYEQYF. The rearrangement links TRBV2 to TRBJ2-7; 10 bases fit TRBD1. Per the germline V gene, CDR1 is SNHLY and CDR2 is FYNNEI. This CDR3 contains 14 residues. J was trimmed by 1 base and V by 5 bases; bases with no gene match: 2.

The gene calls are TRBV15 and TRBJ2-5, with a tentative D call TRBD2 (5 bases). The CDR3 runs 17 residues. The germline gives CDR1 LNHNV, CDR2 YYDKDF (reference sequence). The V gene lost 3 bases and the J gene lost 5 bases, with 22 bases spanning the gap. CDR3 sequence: CATSSIPRRRPQETQYF. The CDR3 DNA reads TGTGCCACCAGCAGCATCCCCCGAAGGAGGCCTCAGGAGACCCAGTACTTC. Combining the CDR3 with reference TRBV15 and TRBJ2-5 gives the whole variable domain DAMVIQNPRYQVTQFGKPVTLSCSQTLNHNVMYWYQQKSSQAPKLLFHYYDKDFNNEADTPDNFQSRRPNTSFCFLDIRSPGLGDTAMYLCATSSIPRRRPQETQYFGPGTRLLVL.

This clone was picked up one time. CDR3: CASSVLAGVADTQYF. For the CDR3, the DNA is TGCGCCAGCAGCGTACTAGCGGGAGTAGCAGATACGCAGTATTTT. This chain links TRBV5-1 with TRBJ2-3, with TRBD2 matching over 11 bases. The germline V gene has CDR1 SGHRS and CDR2 YFSETQ. The CDR3 totals 15 residues. The ends lost 4 bases at V and 4 bases at J; junction bases unmatched: 5.

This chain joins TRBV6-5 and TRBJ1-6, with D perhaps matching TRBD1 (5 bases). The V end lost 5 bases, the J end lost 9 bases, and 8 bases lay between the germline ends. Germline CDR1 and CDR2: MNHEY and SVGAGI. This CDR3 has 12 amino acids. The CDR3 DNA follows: TGTGCCAGCAGTCCAGGGCGTTCACCCCTCCACTTT. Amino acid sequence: CASSPGRSPLHF.

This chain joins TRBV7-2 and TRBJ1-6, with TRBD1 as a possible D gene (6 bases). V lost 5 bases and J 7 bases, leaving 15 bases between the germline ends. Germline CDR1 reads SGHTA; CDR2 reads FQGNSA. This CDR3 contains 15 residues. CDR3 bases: TGTGCCAGCAGCATTTCTAGGGGGGGGAATTCACCCCTCCACTTT. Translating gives CASSISRGGNSPLHF.

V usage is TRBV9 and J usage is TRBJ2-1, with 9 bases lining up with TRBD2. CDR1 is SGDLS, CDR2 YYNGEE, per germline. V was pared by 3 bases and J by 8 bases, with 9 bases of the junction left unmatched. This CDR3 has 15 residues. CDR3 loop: CASSGSGSTSDEQFF. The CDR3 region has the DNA TGTGCCAGCAGCGGTAGCGGGAGTACATCCGATGAGCAGTTCTTC.

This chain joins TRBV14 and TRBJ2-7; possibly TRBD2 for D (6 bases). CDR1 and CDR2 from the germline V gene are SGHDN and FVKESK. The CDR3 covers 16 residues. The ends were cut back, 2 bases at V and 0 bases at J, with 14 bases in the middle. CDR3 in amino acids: CASSQFNVGGSYEQYF. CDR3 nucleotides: TGTGCCAGCAGCCAATTTAATGTGGGGGGCTCCTACGAGCAGTACTTC. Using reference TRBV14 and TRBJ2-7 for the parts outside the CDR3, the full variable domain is EAGVTQFPSHSVIEKGQTVTLRCDPISGHDNLYWYRRVMGKEIKFLLHFVKESKQDESGMPNNRFLAERTGGTYSTLKVQPAELEDSGVYFCASSQFNVGGSYEQYFGPGTRLTVT.

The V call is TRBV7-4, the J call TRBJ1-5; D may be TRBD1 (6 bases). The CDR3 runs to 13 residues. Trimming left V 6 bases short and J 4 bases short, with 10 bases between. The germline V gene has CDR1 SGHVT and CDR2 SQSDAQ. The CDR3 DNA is TGTGCCAGCAGTCGCAGGGGTAATCAGCCCCAGCATTTT. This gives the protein CASSRRGNQPQHF.

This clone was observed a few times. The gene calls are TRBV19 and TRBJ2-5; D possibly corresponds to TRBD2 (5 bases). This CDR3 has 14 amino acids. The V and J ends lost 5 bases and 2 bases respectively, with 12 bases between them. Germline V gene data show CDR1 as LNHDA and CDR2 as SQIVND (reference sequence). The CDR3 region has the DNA TGTGCCAGTAGTCAACGTCGGGGTCAAGAGACCCAGTACTTC. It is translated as CASSQRRGQETQYF.

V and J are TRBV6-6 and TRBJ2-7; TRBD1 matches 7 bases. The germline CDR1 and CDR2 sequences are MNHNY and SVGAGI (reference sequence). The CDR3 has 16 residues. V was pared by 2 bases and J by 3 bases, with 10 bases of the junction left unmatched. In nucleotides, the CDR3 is TGTGCCAGCAGTTACCACGGCACAGGGGATTACTACGAGCAGTACTTC. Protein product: CASSYHGTGDYYEQYF.

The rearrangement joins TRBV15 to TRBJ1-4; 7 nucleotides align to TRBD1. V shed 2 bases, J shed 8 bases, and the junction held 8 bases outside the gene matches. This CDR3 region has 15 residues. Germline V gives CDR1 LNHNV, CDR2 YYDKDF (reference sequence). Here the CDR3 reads CATSRSRQGGEKLFF. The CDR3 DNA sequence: TGTGCCACCAGCAGATCTAGACAGGGAGGAGAAAAACTGTTTTTT.

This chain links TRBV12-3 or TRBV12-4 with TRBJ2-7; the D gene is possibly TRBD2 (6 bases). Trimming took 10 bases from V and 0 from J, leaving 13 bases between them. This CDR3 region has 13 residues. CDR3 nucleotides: TGTGCCACCGGGAGATACAACTCCTACGAGCAGTACTTC. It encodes CATGRYNSYEQYF.